These T cell receptor beta chains were read from a single sample in a study of blood T cell repertoires in COVID-19. Assay: immunoSEQ multiplex PCR; the TCRdb copy retains only in-frame clones and omits some. The sample carries approximately 340,000 clones, about nine tenths recorded once. The specimen was PBMCs or T cells enriched from blood (not recorded which). These receptor sequences come from a woman aged 40 to 50 who had been exposed to COVID-19. Each CDR3 is given with its conserved first and last residue. The D gene is left open where the match is weak. Rows give clone size only sometimes, using once, few, many, or a class for an expanded clone.

v_call	d_call	j_call	clone_size	cdr3_aa	cdr3_nt
TRBV19	-	TRBJ1-5	-	CASSILMSWEQPQHF	TGTGCCAGTAGTATTTTGATGAGTTGGGAGCAGCCCCAGCATTTT
TRBV7-3	-	TRBJ2-3	-	CASSPLGTNTQYF	TGTGCCAGCAGCCCCCTTGGCACGAATACGCAGTATTTT
TRBV2	TRBD1	TRBJ2-7	once	CASRVGQVSYEQYF	TGTGCCAGCAGGGTGGGACAGGTTTCCTACGAGCAGTACTTC
TRBV7-6	-	TRBJ1-6	-	CASSPAAHGDSPLHF	TGTGCCAGCAGCCCGGCTGCCCACGGGGATTCACCCCTCCACTTT
TRBV2	TRBD1	TRBJ2-1	-	CASMGQGYYNEQFF	TGTGCCAGCATGGGACAGGGTTACTACAATGAGCAGTTCTTC
TRBV18	TRBD1	TRBJ2-5	-	CASSPPFLEDRGLGETQYF	TGTGCCAGCTCACCACCCTTTTTAGAGGACAGGGGGCTCGGAGAGACCCAGTACTTC
TRBV12-5	TRBD1	TRBJ1-2	-	CASGLGAGTVYGYTF	TGTGCTAGTGGTTTGGGCGCCGGGACAGTCTATGGCTACACCTTC
TRBV9	TRBD1	TRBJ1-2	-	CASSVDEGADGYTF	TGTGCCAGCAGCGTAGATGAGGGGGCGGACGGCTACACCTTC
TRBV14	TRBD1	TRBJ1-1	-	CASSLVDRGEAFF	TGTGCCAGCAGCCTCGTGGACAGGGGGGAAGCCTTCTTT
TRBV19	TRBD1	TRBJ1-5	-	CASTDRDNQPQHF	TGTGCCAGTACAGACAGGGACAATCAGCCCCAGCATTTT
TRBV21-1	-	TRBJ1-1	-	CARGQGEGEQAEAFF	TGTGCCAGGGGACAGGGGGAAGGCGAGCAGGCTGAAGCTTTCTTT
TRBV18	-	TRBJ1-5	-	CASSPSPGGNQPQHF	TGTGCCAGCTCACCAAGCCCAGGGGGCAATCAGCCCCAGCATTTT
TRBV19	-	TRBJ1-5	-	CASSMAGMSNQPQHF	TGTGCCAGTAGTATGGCAGGGATGAGCAATCAGCCCCAGCATTTT
TRBV7-6	TRBD2	TRBJ2-7	-	CASSLDEASGRGEQYF	TGTGCCAGCAGCTTAGATGAGGCTAGCGGGAGAGGTGAGCAGTACTTC
TRBV7-6	TRBD2	TRBJ2-5	-	CASSLAASGSRQETQYF	TGTGCCAGCAGCTTAGCGGCTAGCGGGAGTCGACAAGAGACCCAGTACTTC
TRBV24-1	-	TRBJ1-1	-	CATSSRVNTEAFF	TGTGCCACCAGTAGCAGGGTGAACACTGAAGCTTTCTTT
TRBV10-2	-	TRBJ1-2	-	CASNEVGVYGYTF	TGCGCCAGCAATGAGGTCGGAGTGTACGGCTACACCTTC
TRBV7-3	TRBD2	TRBJ2-1	-	CASSLVAGVDNEQFF	TGTGCCAGCAGCTTAGTAGCGGGGGTCGACAATGAGCAGTTCTTC
TRBV12-3/TRBV12-4	-	TRBJ1-1	-	CASSQRGGTEAFF	TGTGCCAGCAGCCAGCGGGGAGGCACTGAAGCTTTCTTT
TRBV4-1	TRBD1	TRBJ1-2	-	CASSHPDRANYGYTF	TGCGCCAGCAGCCACCCGGACAGGGCGAACTATGGCTACACCTTC
TRBV4-2	-	TRBJ1-3	-	CASSQSPQGMSGNTIYF	TGTGCCAGCAGCCAAAGTCCCCAGGGGATGTCTGGAAACACCATATATTTT
TRBV7-8	TRBD2	TRBJ2-1	-	CASSGGGPNEQFF	TGTGCCAGCAGTGGGGGGGGACCCAATGAGCAGTTCTTC
TRBV5-5	TRBD1	TRBJ1-1	-	CASSLDTVGQAFF	TGTGCCAGCAGCTTGGATACGGTGGGACAGGCTTTCTTT
TRBV5-1	-	TRBJ2-3	-	CASSSSGWVSTDTQYF	TGCGCCAGCAGCTCCTCGGGGTGGGTTAGCACAGATACGCAGTATTTT
TRBV7-6	TRBD1	TRBJ1-6	-	CASSLAHRGSPLHF	TGTGCCAGCAGCTTAGCACACAGGGGTTCACCCCTCCACTTT
TRBV10-2	TRBD1	TRBJ1-3	-	CASCETGERANTIYF	TGCGCCAGCTGCGAGACAGGGGAACGGGCAAACACCATATATTTT
TRBV19	-	TRBJ1-1	-	CASSAHAGNTEAFF	TGTGCCAGTAGTGCCCATGCAGGGAACACTGAAGCTTTCTTT
TRBV11-2	-	TRBJ2-2	-	CASSLGGWPTGELFF	TGTGCCAGCAGCTTGGGAGGATGGCCCACCGGGGAGCTGTTTTTT
TRBV20-1	-	TRBJ1-2	few	CSASGGPGGGYTF	TGCAGTGCTAGTGGCGGGCCCGGTGGGGGCTACACCTTC
TRBV5-6	-	TRBJ2-5	-	CASSLSGAETQYF	TGTGCCAGCAGCTTGTCAGGGGCGGAGACCCAGTACTTC
TRBV6-1	-	TRBJ1-2	-	CASSDGRPTGGYGYTF	TGTGCCAGCAGTGACGGCAGGCCCACCGGAGGCTATGGCTACACCTTC
TRBV12-5	-	TRBJ1-5	-	CASGLVLGQVSQPQHF	TGTGCTAGTGGTTTGGTACTGGGACAAGTAAGTCAGCCCCAGCATTTT
TRBV18	-	TRBJ2-7	-	CASSPGGSAYEQYF	TGTGCCAGCTCACCGGGAGGTAGTGCCTACGAGCAGTACTTC
TRBV30	TRBD1	TRBJ1-5	-	CAWSVGTGGQPQHF	TGTGCCTGGAGTGTGGGGACAGGGGGTCAGCCCCAGCATTTT
TRBV7-2	-	TRBJ1-5	-	CASSLARRANQPQHF	TGTGCCAGCAGCTTAGCGCGCAGGGCCAATCAGCCCCAGCATTTT
TRBV19	TRBD1	TRBJ2-1	-	CASSKTGGNEQFF	TGTGCCAGTAGTAAGACAGGGGGCAATGAGCAGTTCTTC
TRBV4-3	-	TRBJ2-7	-	CASSQGPSSYEQYF	TGCGCCAGCAGCCAGGGCCCAAGCTCCTACGAGCAGTACTTC
TRBV4-3	-	TRBJ1-3	-	CASSQEMTVSGNTIYF	TGCGCCAGCAGCCAAGAGATGACAGTCTCTGGAAACACCATATATTTT
TRBV11-2	TRBD1	TRBJ2-1	-	CASSQAGTGGWYEQFF	TGTGCCAGCAGCCAGGCCGGGACAGGGGGTTGGTATGAGCAGTTCTTC
TRBV6-2/TRBV6-3	-	TRBJ2-1	few	CASSYSMPGSYNEQFF	TGTGCCAGCAGTTACTCGATGCCGGGGTCCTACAATGAGCAGTTCTTC
TRBV29-1	-	TRBJ1-3	-	CSVDLGQLSGNTIYF	TGCAGCGTTGATTTAGGACAGTTATCTGGAAACACCATATATTTT